The 23 T cell receptor beta chains below were found in one sample sequenced in a study of blood T cell repertoires in COVID-19. Assay: immunoSEQ multiplex PCR; the TCRdb copy retains only in-frame clones and omits some. The data contain a few hundred thousand clones, around 84% of them seen just once; the ten biggest clones take up about 4%. Specimen: PBMCs or T cells enriched from blood (not recorded which). These receptors came from a man in his thirties or forties with acute COVID-19.

The gene calls are TRBV5-4 and TRBJ2-2, with 11 bases identical to TRBD1. CDR1 and CDR2 from the germline V gene are SGHNT and YYREEE (reference sequence). The CDR3 runs 15 residues. Losses at the gene ends were 4 bases for V and 6 bases for J; bases not matched to a gene: 5. The CDR3 coding sequence is TGTGCCAGCAGCCCGGACAGGGGGCGCCCCGGGGAGCTGTTTTTT. Translated, it gives CASSPDRGRPGELFF. The entire variable domain, with the rest obtained from reference TRBV5-4 and TRBJ2-2, is as follows: ETGVTQSPTHLIKTRGQQVTLRCSSQSGHNTVSWYQQALGQGPQFIFQYYREEENGRGNFPPRFSGLQFPNYSSELNVNALELDDSALYLCASSPDRGRPGELFFGEGSRLTVL.

The rearrangement links TRBV10-2 to TRBJ1-2, with D maybe TRBD1 (5 bases). Germline assignment: CDR1 WSHSY and CDR2 SAAADI. The CDR3 covers 14 residues. V shed 8 bases and J shed 1 base, with 14 bases lying between them. The CDR3 reads CASHGRQHNYGYTF. The CDR3 DNA follows: TGCGCCAGCCACGGTAGACAGCATAACTATGGCTACACCTTC.

The V gene is TRBV9, the J gene TRBJ1-1; TRBD1 aligns across 9 bases. Germline trimming cut 3 bases from V and 5 bases from J; bases unmatched to any gene: 8. Germline CDR1 and CDR2: SGDLS and YYNGEE. There are 15 residues in the CDR3. CDR3 DNA sequence: TGTGCCAGCAGCGCCTACGACAGGGGGAAGACTGAAGCTTTCTTT. It translates to CASSAYDRGKTEAFF.

The chain combines TRBV10-1 with TRBJ2-6, with 7 bases that match TRBD1. Germline V gives CDR1 WNHNN, CDR2 SYGVQD (reference sequence). The CDR3 runs to 16 residues. J gave up 1 base and V 5 bases, and 5 bases lay outside the gene matches. CDR3 DNA sequence: TGCGCCAGCAGTACAGGGGCGGTATCTGGGGCCAACGTCCTGACTTTC. Its protein product is CASSTGAVSGANVLTF.

This clone was seen only a few times. The rearrangement links TRBV6-5 to TRBJ1-4; perhaps TRBD1 as D (5 bases). This CDR3 has 16 residues. V lost 4 bases and J 4 bases, leaving 16 bases between the germline ends. Germline V gene lookup returns CDR1 MNHEY and CDR2 SVGAGI. CDR3: CASSLSSGPSNEKLFF. The CDR3 DNA is TGTGCCAGCAGTTTGAGCTCAGGGCCCAGTAATGAAAAACTGTTTTTT.

The J gene is TRBJ1-6, the V gene TRBV5-4, with D perhaps matching TRBD1 (5 bases). The CDR3 is 16 residues long. Germline loops: CDR1 SGHNT, CDR2 YYREEE (reference sequence). The V and J ends lost 4 bases and 5 bases respectively, with 16 bases between them. CDR3 loop: CASSQAIGGNNSPLHF. CDR3 nucleotides: TGTGCCAGCAGCCAAGCGATTGGGGGGAATAATTCACCCCTCCACTTT.

V usage is TRBV24-1 and J usage is TRBJ1-2; the D gene is possibly TRBD1 (5 bases). V was shortened by 3 bases and J by 8 bases, with 15 bases between the two germline ends. This CDR3 has 14 residues. The germline CDR1 and CDR2 sequences are KGHDR and SFDVKD. The CDR3 bases are TGTGCCACCAGTGATCGCCCGACAGCAGACGGCTACACCTTC. Its translation is CATSDRPTADGYTF.

This clone has only one observation. The rearrangement links TRBV4-3 to TRBJ1-2, with D maybe TRBD1 (5 bases). V lost 0 bases, J lost 4 bases, and 9 bases lay in between. The CDR3 runs 14 residues. CDR1 LGHNA and CDR2 YSLEER come from the germline V gene. CDR3 protein: CASSQDLRGYGYTF. The CDR3, as DNA: TGCGCCAGCAGCCAAGATCTTAGGGGCTATGGCTACACCTTC.

The chain employs TRBV27 and TRBJ2-1; D is unclear. The CDR3 runs 14 residues. CDR1 is MNHEY, CDR2 SMNVEV, per germline (reference sequence). Trimming took off 8 bases at V and 4 bases at J, with 15 bases between the two ends. The CDR3 spells CASARIGTYNEQFF. The CDR3 coding sequence is TGTGCCAGCGCTAGGATTGGAACTTACAATGAGCAGTTCTTC.

The rearrangement joins TRBV2 to TRBJ2-3; 8 bases are a match to TRBD2. The CDR3 totals 14 residues. Germline assignment: CDR1 SNHLY and CDR2 FYNNEI. V lost 7 bases, J lost 6 bases, and 9 bases stayed unmatched. The CDR3 DNA reads as TGTGCCAGCATCGACGGGAGGGCCCCCGATACGCAGTATTTT. Translated, it gives CASIDGRAPDTQYF.

The chain uses TRBV19 and TRBJ2-1; 7 bases are shared with TRBD1. Germline trimming cut 7 bases from V and 5 bases from J; bases unmatched to any gene: 11. CDR3 length: 15 residues. Per germline, CDR1 LNHDA and CDR2 SQIVND (reference sequence). DNA of the CDR3: TGTGCCAGTACCCCTTATAGGGACAGAGACAATGAGCAGTTCTTC. Amino acids: CASTPYRDRDNEQFF.

This clone was detected once. Relative to the germline gene, one junction end is altered; a read error may explain this. This chain connects TRBV5-1 to TRBJ2-2; 10 nucleotides match TRBD2. Germline V CDR1 and CDR2: SGHRS, YFSETQ. CDR3 size: 16 residues. In DNA form, the CDR3 reads TGTGCCAGCAGCATCGGAAGCCTAGCGGGAGTCGAGGAGCTGTTTTTT. Translation: CASSIGSLAGVEELFF.

The V gene is TRBV7-2, the J gene TRBJ2-1; tentatively, D is TRBD1 (5 bases). The CDR3 has 14 residues. Trimming took off 1 base at V and 12 bases at J, with 16 bases between the two ends. Looked up from germline, CDR1 is SGHTA and CDR2 is FQGNSA. In DNA, the CDR3 is TGTGCCAGCAGCTTAGGCCAAGGGGCCACCGGGCAGTTCTTC. Protein sequence: CASSLGQGATGQFF. Complete variable domain (other parts from reference TRBV7-2 and TRBJ2-1): GAGVSQSPSNKVTEKGKDVELRCDPISGHTALYWYRQSLGQGLEFLIYFQGNSAPDKSGLPSDRFSAERTGGSVSTLTIQRTQQEDSAVYLCASSLGQGATGQFFGPGTRLTVL.

The gene calls are TRBV4-3 and TRBJ2-3; a weak D match, TRBD2 (5 bases). This CDR3 region has 16 residues. Per germline, CDR1 LGHNA and CDR2 YSLEER. V shed 0 bases and J shed 2 bases, with 12 bases lying between them. Written as DNA, the CDR3 is TGCGCCAGCAGCCAAGATCGACGGGGTCCCACAGATACGCAGTATTTT. Amino acid sequence: CASSQDRRGPTDTQYF.

The V gene is TRBV3-1 (or the pseudogene TRBV3-2), the J gene TRBJ1-2; 9 bases align to TRBD1. Germline lookup yields CDR1 LGHDT and CDR2 YNNKEL (reference sequence). The CDR3 sequence is 15 residues long. J lost 7 bases, V lost 2 bases, and 8 bases had no gene match. The CDR3 nucleotides read TGTGCCAGCAGCCAACGACAGATGACAGGGGGTGGCTACACCTTC. Translated: CASSQRQMTGGGYTF.

The chain is built from TRBV6-1 and TRBJ1-4; TRBD1 aligns across 9 bases. Per germline, CDR1 MNHNS and CDR2 SASEGT. Trimming at V came to 4 bases and at J to 7 bases, leaving 16 bases not matched to a gene. This CDR3 spans 18 amino acids. The CDR3 coding sequence is TGTGCCAGCAGTGTTTACCGGGACAGGGAGATTCAGGCTGAAAAACTGTTTTTT. Encoded protein: CASSVYRDREIQAEKLFF.

V is TRBV18 and J is TRBJ1-4, with a weak D call TRBD1 (6 bases). Germline CDR1 and CDR2: KGHSH and LQKENI. The CDR3 runs 15 residues. Deletions cut 3 bases from V and 6 bases from J, with 14 bases between. CDR3 nucleotides: TGTGCCAGCTCACCTCCAGGGGCTGGGGATGAAAAACTGTTTTTT. Its protein is CASSPPGAGDEKLFF.

The rearrangement links TRBV6-2 or TRBV6-3 to TRBJ1-2; TRBD1 matches 7 bases. Germline CDR1 MNHEY, CDR2 SVGEGT. V trimming: 6 bases; J trimming: 5 bases; junction bases outside the gene matches: 9. CDR3 length equals 14 residues. For the CDR3, the DNA is TGTGCCAGCAGCCTACAGGGGCTCGGATATGGCTACACCTTC. Residues: CASSLQGLGYGYTF.

The chain carries TRBV27 and TRBJ1-1; a weak D match, TRBD1 (6 bases). Germline V gene lookup returns CDR1 MNHEY and CDR2 SMNVEV (reference sequence). Trimming took off 6 bases at V and 4 bases at J, with 15 bases between the two ends. The CDR3 spans 14 residues. In nucleotides, the CDR3 is TGTGCCAGCAGGACAGGCAATCAATTCACTGAAGCTTTCTTT. Its protein product is CASRTGNQFTEAFF.

This sequence joins TRBV6-2 or TRBV6-3 and TRBJ1-5; D is uncertain. V was pared by 6 bases and J by 0 bases, with 18 bases between. CDR3 size: 17 residues. Per the germline V gene, CDR1 is MNHEY and CDR2 is SVGEGT. The CDR3 here is CASSPARTDYSNQPQHF. DNA of the CDR3: TGTGCCAGCAGCCCTGCAAGGACGGACTATAGCAATCAGCCCCAGCATTTT.

This rearrangement joins TRBV18 to TRBJ2-1; tentative D call: TRBD1 (5 bases). V lost 2 bases and J 0 bases, leaving 8 bases between the germline ends. Germline values: CDR1 KGHSH, CDR2 LQKENI. The CDR3 is made up of 15 amino acids. The CDR3 DNA reads as TGTGCCAGCTCACCAGACAGCAGCTCCTACAATGAGCAGTTCTTC. This gives the protein CASSPDSSSYNEQFF.

V is TRBV15 and J is TRBJ1-2, with D perhaps matching TRBD1 (6 bases). V lost 0 bases to trimming and J lost 4 bases, with 15 bases between them. This CDR3 is built from 16 residues. CDR1 and CDR2 from the germline V gene are LNHNV and YYDKDF (reference sequence). CDR3 loop: CATSREDGDIGYGYTF. In DNA, the CDR3 is TGTGCCACCAGCAGAGAGGACGGGGACATTGGCTATGGCTACACCTTC.

The chain joins TRBV19 to TRBJ2-4, with D possibly TRBD2 on 5 matching bases. Trimming took 3 bases from V and 13 from J, leaving 13 bases between them. This CDR3 has 12 amino acids. Germline values: CDR1 LNHDA, CDR2 SQIVND (reference sequence). CDR3 amino acids: CASSMPRVAQYF. The CDR3 nucleotides are TGTGCCAGTAGTATGCCCCGGGTAGCGCAGTACTTC.